These 9 T cell receptor beta chains were sequenced from one sample in a study of T-cell reconstitution after alpha-beta-depleted transplantation in children. The TCRbeta library incorporated unique molecular identifiers. TCRdb called the PCR reads again in MiXCR, with one record for every CDR3 protein. The data hold roughly 350,000 distinct CDR3 sequences, with around 15% observed a single time. Sequencing was performed on PBMCs, mostly from graft donor cells, taken 360 days after TCRalphabeta/CD19-depleted stem cell transplant. These TCRs come from a male patient aged 2-10 years who had a stem cell transplant for acute lymphoblastic leukemia, so the T cells may come from the graft donor.

This clonotype has a handful of counts. V usage is TRBV4-2 and J usage is TRBJ2-5, with 11 bases matching TRBD2. The CDR3 is 17 amino acids. V shed 3 bases and J 5 bases; nucleotides not matched to a gene: 11. Looked up from germline, CDR1 is LGHNA and CDR2 is YNFKEQ. The CDR3 is CASSHASLAGAAETQYF. The CDR3 region has the DNA TGTGCCAGCAGCCATGCGTCACTAGCGGGAGCGGCGGAGACCCAGTACTTC.

This clonotype came up many times. This rearrangement joins TRBV15 to TRBJ2-7; tentatively, D is TRBD1 (5 bases). Germline CDR1 LNHNV, CDR2 YYDKDF (reference sequence). Trimming pared 0 bases from V and 3 bases from J, leaving 9 bases between. The CDR3 is 14 residues long. CDR3 DNA sequence: TGTGCCACCAGCAGAGATCCAGGGTTCTACGAGCAGTACTTC. Protein: CATSRDPGFYEQYF.

The genes are TRBV4-2 and TRBJ2-1; TRBD1 aligns across 12 bases. Trimming removed 1 base from V and 5 bases from J; junction bases left unmatched: 6. The CDR3 runs to 17 residues. The germline gives CDR1 LGHNA, CDR2 YNFKEQ. CDR3 sequence reads: CASSQGGTGGHNNEQFF. DNA for the CDR3: TGTGCCAGCAGCCAAGGGGGGACAGGGGGCCACAACAATGAGCAGTTCTTC.

This clonotype was detected only a few times. V usage is TRBV20-1 and J usage is TRBJ2-5; 13 bases are a match to TRBD2. V was clipped by 5 bases and J by 4 bases; unmatched bases: 4. The germline gives CDR1 DFQATT, CDR2 SNEGSKA (reference sequence). The CDR3 is 14 amino acids. CDR3 protein: CSAPRLAGGETQYF. The CDR3 DNA follows: TGCAGTGCTCCTCGACTAGCGGGAGGAGAGACCCAGTACTTC.

This clonotype was detected ten times or more. The chain carries TRBV4-1 and TRBJ1-5, with D uncertain. This CDR3 is 15 amino acids long. Germline CDR1 reads MGHRA; CDR2 reads YSYEKL. Trimming removed 0 bases from V and 7 bases from J, with 13 bases in between. CDR3 bases: TGCGCCAGCAGCCAAGATCCAGCCATTGGGCAGCCCCAGCATTTT. Translation: CASSQDPAIGQPQHF.

This clonotype was seen a few times. CDR3 DNA: TGTGCCAGCAGTTACGTCTGGGGGGGGGACATTCAGTACTTC. This encodes CASSYVWGGDIQYF. The genes are TRBV6-5 and TRBJ2-4; TRBD2 agrees at 7 bases. V shed 2 bases, J shed 8 bases, and the junction held 6 bases outside the gene matches. The CDR3 length is 14 residues. CDR1 and CDR2 (germline): MNHEY, SVGAGI.

The chain has TRBV12-3 or TRBV12-4 and TRBJ2-7; 8 bases are shared with TRBD2. The CDR3 is 16 residues long. Trimming took 5 bases from V and 3 from J; bases not matched to a gene: 12. The CDR3 DNA reads TGTGCCAGCAGTCTCACCCAAGCGGGAGCCTTCTACGAGCAGTACTTC. It specifies CASSLTQAGAFYEQYF.

The rearrangement joins TRBV29-1 to TRBJ2-4, with unresolved D. Trimming took off 0 bases at V and 0 bases at J, with 6 bases between the two ends. The germline gives CDR1 SQVTM, CDR2 ANQGSEA. The CDR3 sequence is 14 residues long. CDR3 DNA: TGCAGCGTTGAAGATCCCCTAGCCAAAAACATTCAGTACTTC. As protein: CSVEDPLAKNIQYF.

The CDR3 loop is CASSGLAGARADTQYF. As DNA, the CDR3 is TGCGCCAGCAGCGGCCTGGCGGGAGCGCGCGCAGATACGCAGTATTTT. The chain recombines TRBV4-3 with TRBJ2-3; 7 nucleotides match TRBD2. Germline CDR1 reads LGHNA; CDR2 reads YSLEER. Trimming at V came to 5 bases and at J to 4 bases, leaving 12 bases not matched to a gene. The CDR3 has 16 amino acids.